These 3 T cell receptor beta chains were sequenced from one sample in a study of early T cells in non-severe SARS-CoV-2 infection (dated by TCRdb to the early 2020s). The library relied on 5' RACE. Sequencing was carried out with a NextSeq 500. The raw public data were reprocessed by TCRdb itself: fastp quality trimming at Q25, MiXCR clonotype calling, in-frame beta chains only. Identical CDR3 protein sequences are pooled into one entry, listed with their most common genes and DNA. In this sample the table shows 70,000 or so distinct CDR3 sequences, roughly 13% of which occur a single time. The ten largest account for 11% to 15% of the sample. The sample taken for sequencing was whole blood. The receptors were sampled from an adult who was a healthcare worker with PCR-confirmed SARS-CoV-2 infection or an uninfected control (not recorded which).

In this sample, this clonotype turned up many times. This chain uses TRBV18 with TRBJ1-6; D gene unclear. Trimming pared 3 bases from V and 9 bases from J, leaving 21 bases between. The CDR3 covers 17 residues. Looked up from germline, CDR1 is KGHSH and CDR2 is LQKENI. The CDR3 protein is CASSPWPPSRSPSPLHF. The DNA of the CDR3 is TGTGCCAGCTCACCTTGGCCGCCTAGCCGATCCCCTTCACCCCTCCACTTT.

In its sample, this clonotype was seen many times. The J gene is TRBJ2-7, the V gene TRBV11-2, with D tentatively TRBD2 (6 bases). Per the germline V gene, CDR1 is SGHAT and CDR2 is FQNNGV. CDR3 size: 18 residues. Between the trimmed V and J ends, which lost 5 bases and 4 bases, there was a span of 27 bases. The DNA of the CDR3 is TGTGCCAGCAGCCAACGTCGGACAAGGGATGGGGCGGGGTACGAGCAGTACTTC. Protein: CASSQRRTRDGAGYEQYF.

This clonotype was counted ten times or more. The CDR3 bases are TGTGCCAGTAGTATTATTTATCAGCCCCAGCATTTT. Its translation is CASSIIYQPQHF. The rearrangement links TRBV19 to TRBJ1-5, with unresolved D. V was trimmed by 3 bases and J by 5 bases, leaving 5 bases between them. Germline CDR1 reads LNHDA; CDR2 reads SQIVND (reference sequence). The CDR3 is 12 residues long.